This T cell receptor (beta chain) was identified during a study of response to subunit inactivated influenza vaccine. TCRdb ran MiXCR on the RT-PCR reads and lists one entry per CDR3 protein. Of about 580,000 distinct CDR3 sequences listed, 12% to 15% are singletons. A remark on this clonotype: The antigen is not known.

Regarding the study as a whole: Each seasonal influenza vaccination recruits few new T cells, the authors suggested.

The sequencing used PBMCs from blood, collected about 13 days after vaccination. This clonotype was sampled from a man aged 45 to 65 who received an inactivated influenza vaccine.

CDR3 amino acids: CASSARTDRRGGYTF. CDR3 DNA: TGTGCCAGCAGCGCTCGGACGGACAGACGAGGTGGCTACACCTTC. This chain links TRBV3-1 with TRBJ1-2; tentative D call: TRBD1 (6 bases). Trimming left V 5 bases short and J 7 bases short, with 20 bases between. Germline V gene sequence: CDR1 LGHDT, CDR2 YNNKEL (reference sequence). The CDR3 is 15 amino acids.